This TCR beta chain derives from a study of blood T cell repertoires in COVID-19. Original methodology: Estimation of nucleated cell counts relied on the amplification of reference gene primers. Data came from immunoSEQ multiplex PCR; TCRdb stores just in-frame clones and leaves some out. That table furnishes V, J and clone size, whereas the DNA furnished D and trimming. The sample holds roughly 400,000 clones, 88% seen once. This CDR3 contains 18 residues. After removal of 5 bases from V and 2 bases from J, the junction contained 10 bases not matched to a gene. Germline V lookup: CDR1 LNHDA, CDR2 SQIVND (reference sequence).

The chain combines TRBV19 with TRBJ2-3; TRBD2 matches 13 bases. This TCR was recovered from a woman between 40 and 55 years old with acute COVID-19. Sequencing was performed on PBMCs or T cells enriched from blood (not recorded which). CDR3 loop: CASSAGLAGVPSTDTQYF. For the CDR3, the DNA is TGTGCCAGTAGTGCAGGACTAGCGGGGGTCCCCTCCACAGATACGCAGTATTTT.